The 2 T cell receptor beta chains below were found in one sample sequenced in a study of spatial heterogeneity in lung cancer. Study observations and caveats: Expanded intratumoral alpha and beta TCR counts tracked tumor mutation counts.

No antigen has been identified for these receptors. MiXCR was run by TCRdb on the 5' RACE reads, yielding one entry per CDR3 protein. The sample has some 16,000 distinct CDR3 sequences; approximately 6.8% are singletons. Time point reported: sample taken at primary tumor resection. The specimen was lung tumor tissue, collected at surgery. All receptors derive from a female donor with early-stage non-small cell lung cancer.

Many counts were recorded for this clonotype. The size of this beta chain means little, since it is a stray read in a library made for alpha chains. The chain has TRBV3-1 and TRBJ1-6; 10 nucleotides match TRBD1. CDR1 is LGHDT, CDR2 YNNKEL, per germline (reference sequence). V lost 1 base, J lost 7 bases, and 1 base stayed unmatched. The CDR3 length is 15 residues. In DNA form, the CDR3 reads TGTGCCAGCAGCCAAGGGACAGGGGGAAATTCACCCCTCCACTTT. This translates into CASSQGTGGNSPLHF.

This clonotype has at least ten counts. This beta chain slipped into a library made for alpha chains as a stray read, so its size is not meaningful. The chain combines TRBV2 with TRBJ2-7, with D perhaps TRBD1 (6 bases). V lost 2 bases and J lost 4, with 12 bases in between. The germline gives CDR1 SNHLY, CDR2 FYNNEI. CDR3 length: 14 amino acids. CDR3 amino acids: CASSETGLGYEQYF. The CDR3 region has the DNA TGTGCCAGCAGTGAAACAGGGTTGGGGTACGAGCAGTACTTC.